Listed here is a single T cell receptor (beta chain). Its antigen is not identified. Clones were sequenced by immunoSEQ multiplex PCR, and TCRdb holds only the in-frame ones, with some missing. Altogether about 150,000 clones are present, about 86% being singletons, with the ten largest covering about 2.2%. The CDR3 has 15 residues. V was trimmed by 0 bases and J by 4 bases, leaving 10 bases between them. Looked up from germline, CDR1 is MNHEY and CDR2 is SVGAGI. These data come from a study of cytomegalovirus exposure and HLA in healthy donors. Findings and limits, study-wide: Cytomegalovirus-associated TCR beta chains were listed, numbering roughly 150. It was reported that the classifier diagnosed cytomegalovirus status with high specificity and sensitivity in both the original and validation cohorts.

This chain uses TRBV6-5 with TRBJ1-5; D may be TRBD1 (5 bases). The clonotype was recovered from a human donor in good health. Sample: PBMCs. The DNA for the CDR3 is TGTGCCAGCAGTTACTCGCGGACACCAAATCAGCCCCAGCATTTT. The encoded protein is CASSYSRTPNQPQHF.